This TCR beta chain was documented in a study of blood T cell repertoires in COVID-19. J was trimmed by 8 bases and V by 4 bases; bases with no gene match: 9. There are 14 residues in the CDR3. Per germline, CDR1 MGHRA and CDR2 YSYEKL. The repertoire was sequenced with immunoSEQ multiplex PCR; TCRdb's copy has only in-frame clones and lacks some. The sample consists of around 200,000 clones, 85% to 90% of them appearing once. Sequenced sample: peripheral blood. The receptor was isolated from a man aged 50 to 59 with acute or convalescent COVID-19. This chain links TRBV4-1 with TRBJ2-3; 7 positions match TRBD1. The CDR3 sequence: CASSPGQVGVTQYF. CDR3 coding DNA: TGCGCCAGCAGCCCCGGACAGGTAGGGGTTACGCAGTATTTT.